The rows below give T cell receptor beta chains drawn from one sample of a study of T-cell reconstitution after alpha-beta-depleted transplantation in children. A single record per CDR3 protein comes from TCRdb applying MiXCR to the PCR reads. The repertoire consists of about 110,000 distinct CDR3 sequences, with 10% occurring once and the leading ten covering approximately 7.9%. Sequencing used PBMCs from the stem cell graft donor, obtained from the stem cell graft. The receptor source for this set is a human donor who donated a stem cell graft to a child with acute lymphoblastic leukemia. CDR3s include the opening cysteine and the closing phenylalanine or tryptophan. Each record gives: J gene, V gene, clone size, D gene, CDR3 protein, CDR3 DNA. A D gene is named only where the DNA matches it firmly. The listing skips clone size in some rows; elsewhere it reads once, few, many or a size class.

TRBJ2-5	TRBV5-1	many	NA	CASKSAVYQETQYF	TGCGCCAGCAAATCCGCCGTGTACCAAGAGACCCAGTACTTC
TRBJ2-1	TRBV28	many	TRBD2	CASSRGGADEQFF	TGTGCCAGCAGTCGGGGGGGTGCGGATGAGCAGTTCTTC
TRBJ1-5	TRBV1	NA	NA	CTSSQDEIGTASINQHF	TGCACCAGCAGCCAAGATGAGATCGGGACAGCGAGTATAAACCAGCATTTT
TRBJ1-2	TRBV12-3/TRBV12-4	NA	TRBD1	CASSSSPGTGNYGYTF	TGTGCCAGCAGCTCTAGTCCCGGGACAGGGAACTATGGCTACACCTTC
TRBJ1-5	TRBV6-1	many	NA	CASRRQTNQPQHF	TGTGCCAGCAGGCGACAGACTAATCAGCCCCAGCATTTT
TRBJ2-1	TRBV20-1	many	TRBD2	CSARDPKTSGRAIDEQFF	TGCAGTGCTAGAGACCCGAAGACTAGCGGGAGGGCCATCGATGAGCAGTTCTTC
TRBJ1-5	TRBV12-3/TRBV12-4	many	TRBD1	CASSIQGTYRSNQPQHF	TGTGCCAGCAGCATACAGGGGACGTATCGTAGCAATCAGCCCCAGCATTTT
TRBJ1-1	TRBV11-3	many	NA	CASSLHTEAFF	TGTGCCAGCAGCTTACACACTGAAGCTTTCTTT
TRBJ1-2	TRBV7-9	many	NA	CASSRKGRESNYGYTF	TGTGCCAGCAGCCGGAAAGGAAGAGAAAGTAACTATGGCTACACCTTC
TRBJ2-2	TRBV5-1	many	NA	CASSLGSGATGELFF	TGCGCCAGCAGCTTGGGGTCCGGGGCCACCGGGGAGCTGTTTTTT
TRBJ2-2	TRBV12-3/TRBV12-4	many	NA	CASSFHRLDANTGELFF	TGTGCCAGCAGTTTCCACCGGTTGGACGCGAACACCGGGGAGCTGTTTTTT
TRBJ2-3	TRBV12-3/TRBV12-4	many	NA	CASSWGRFTDTQYF	TGTGCCAGCAGTTGGGGTCGATTCACAGATACGCAGTATTTT
TRBJ2-1	TRBV24-1	many	TRBD2	CATSDPSGNSYNEQFF	TGTGCCACCAGTGATCCTAGCGGCAACTCCTACAATGAGCAGTTCTTC
TRBJ1-2	TRBV24-1	many	TRBD1	CATSPQQGQGYTF	TGTGCCACCAGTCCACAACAGGGGCAAGGCTACACCTTC
TRBJ2-1	TRBV5-1	many	NA	CASSLVQDSYNEQFF	TGCGCCAGCAGCTTGGTACAGGACTCCTACAATGAGCAGTTCTTC
TRBJ2-7	TRBV5-1	many	TRBD2	CASSLVAGGAYEQYF	TGCGCCAGCAGCTTGGTTGCGGGAGGGGCCTACGAGCAGTACTTC
TRBJ2-1	TRBV7-8	many	NA	CASSLVGVEQFF	TGTGCCAGCAGCTTAGTGGGGGTTGAGCAGTTCTTC
TRBJ2-3	TRBV7-7	many	TRBD2	CASSFGLAGPTDTQYF	TGTGCTAGCAGCTTCGGACTAGCGGGACCCACAGATACGCAGTATTTT
TRBJ1-6	TRBV9	NA	NA	CASSVDYRSSYNSPLHF	TGTGCCAGCAGCGTAGATTACCGGAGCTCCTATAATTCACCCCTCCACTTT
TRBJ2-5	TRBV7-2	many	NA	CASATFTSKETQYF	TGTGCCAGCGCCACCTTCACTAGTAAAGAGACCCAGTACTTC
TRBJ2-2	TRBV5-1	NA	TRBD2	CASSSGLAGGGSAGELFF	TGCGCCAGCAGCTCGGGACTAGCGGGAGGTGGGTCCGCCGGGGAGCTGTTTTTT
TRBJ1-1	TRBV5-4	NA	TRBD1	CASSLAGTGANTEAFF	TGTGCCAGCAGCTTGGCCGGGACAGGGGCGAACACTGAAGCTTTCTTT